The 9 T cell receptor beta chains presented below share a single source sample, sequenced in a study of blood T cell repertoires in COVID-19. The assay was immunoSEQ multiplex PCR, and TCRdb's table has in-frame clones only and misses some. This table has over 70,000 clones, about 91% appearing once. The sequenced sample was peripheral blood. Every receptor here comes from a human donor with active COVID-19. The donor label of this sample is uncertain.

This chain links TRBV27 with TRBJ1-2; D is perhaps TRBD1 (5 bases). Trimming left V 6 bases short and J 5 bases short, with 19 bases between. CDR3 length: 15 amino acids. Germline-derived CDR1 and CDR2 are MNHEY and SMNVEV (reference sequence). The CDR3 here is CASSRGAGVGYGYTF. The CDR3, as DNA: TGTGCCAGCAGCCGCGGGGCTGGGGTCGGGTATGGCTACACCTTC.

V and J are TRBV16 and TRBJ1-2; TRBD1 agrees at 7 bases. This CDR3 contains 14 residues. Germline trimming cut 0 bases from V and 5 bases from J; bases unmatched to any gene: 3. CDR1 and CDR2 from the germline V gene are KGHSY and FQNENV. The CDR3 coding sequence is TGTGCCAGCAGCCAATCTTTGACAGGGTATGGCTACACCTTC. This encodes CASSQSLTGYGYTF.

The V and J genes are TRBV5-4 and TRBJ2-3, with TRBD2 as a possible D gene (6 bases). Between the trimmed V and J ends, which lost 3 bases and 2 bases, there was a span of 13 bases. Germline V gene data show CDR1 as SGHNT and CDR2 as YYREEE (reference sequence). The CDR3 spans 15 residues. CDR3 bases: TGTGCCAGCAGCTCAGCCGGGGGACCCACAGATACGCAGTATTTT. Translated: CASSSAGGPTDTQYF.

The chain joins TRBV7-2 to TRBJ2-7; 9 nucleotides align to TRBD1. Germline lookup yields CDR1 SGHTA and CDR2 FQGNSA. The CDR3 contains 15 residues. The ends lost 2 bases at V and 4 bases at J; junction bases unmatched: 6. CDR3 residues: CASSLSLGTGYEQYF. The CDR3 nucleotides read TGTGCCAGCAGCTTATCTCTTGGGACAGGGTACGAGCAGTACTTC. Looking up the rest from reference TRBV7-2 and TRBJ2-7 gives the full variable domain: GAGVSQSPSNKVTEKGKDVELRCDPISGHTALYWYRQSLGQGLEFLIYFQGNSAPDKSGLPSDRFSAERTGGSVSTLTIQRTQQEDSAVYLCASSLSLGTGYEQYFGPGTRLTVT.

This chain links TRBV3-1 (or the pseudogene TRBV3-2) with TRBJ1-2; a possible D gene is TRBD1 (5 bases). CDR3 size: 15 residues. From germline, CDR1 is LGHDT and CDR2 YNNKEL (reference sequence). Between the trimmed V and J ends, which lost 8 bases and 0 bases, there was a span of 16 bases. CDR3 loop: CASSARDYPNYGYTF. CDR3 nucleotide sequence: TGTGCCAGCTCGGCCAGGGACTACCCTAACTATGGCTACACCTTC.

In DNA form, the CDR3 reads TGTGCCAGAAGCTTCTCCCTGGACACAGTTGCTTTCTTT. This gives the protein CARSFSLDTVAFF. The chain has TRBV5-3 and TRBJ1-1, with a weak D call TRBD1 (5 bases). TRBV5-3 counts as an open reading frame of uncertain function. Trimming took 2 bases from V and 11 from J, leaving 16 bases between them. CDR3 length: 13 residues.

The CDR3 is CASSDRFSGANVLTF. The CDR3, as DNA: TGTGCCAGCAGTGACCGGTTCTCTGGGGCCAACGTCCTGACTTTC. The chain combines TRBV25-1 with TRBJ2-6; D is unclear. The CDR3 is made up of 15 amino acids. Germline V lookup: CDR1 MGHDK, CDR2 SYGVNS. Trimming removed 3 bases from V and 0 bases from J, with 6 bases in between.

The J gene is TRBJ1-2, the V gene TRBV7-9; D is undetermined. CDR1 and CDR2 (germline): SEHNR, FQNEAQ (reference sequence). The V end lost 6 bases, the J end lost 4 bases, and 12 bases lay between the germline ends. The CDR3 totals 13 residues. The CDR3 loop reads CASRADTAYGYTF. CDR3 bases: TGTGCCAGCAGAGCTGACACCGCCTATGGCTACACCTTC.

CDR3 nucleotide sequence: TGTGCCAGCAGCTTGACGGGACAGCTTTCCACCTATGGCTACACCTTC. Its translation: CASSLTGQLSTYGYTF. The chain uses TRBV5-4 and TRBJ1-2; TRBD1 agrees at 7 bases. This CDR3 is built from 16 residues. Per germline, CDR1 SGHNT and CDR2 YYREEE (reference sequence). The trim removed 1 base at V and 4 bases at J, leaving 10 bases unmatched.